This is a list of T cell receptor beta chains from one sample in a study of OX40 agonist ivuxolimab in advanced cancers. This table comes from immunoSEQ multiplex PCR, and its TCRdb copy is limited to in-frame clones, with some not included. The sample lists roughly 80,000 clones, around 85% occurring once. The material was CD4+ or CD8+ T cells sorted from blood, obtained in a trial of the OX40 agonist ivuxolimab. All receptors come from an adult with an advanced solid tumor such as melanoma, head and neck, liver or kidney cancer. The CDR3 runs from the conserved cysteine through the conserved F or W. The D gene is left open where the match is weak. Expanded clones get a size class; other rows say once, few or many, or leave the size out.

>TRBV29-1|NA|TRBJ2-6|NA
TGCAGCGTTGGCTCAGGGGATGGGGCCAACGTCCTGACTTTC
CSVGSGDGANVLTF
>TRBV7-8|TRBD2|TRBJ2-1|NA
TGTGCCAGCAGCTCCCTAGCGGGACGCTCCTACAATGAGCAGTTCTTC
CASSSLAGRSYNEQFF
>TRBV30|NA|TRBJ2-5|NA
TGTGCCTGGAGTGACAGCAGGGAGACCCAGTACTTC
CAWSDSRETQYF
>TRBV9|NA|TRBJ2-3|NA
TGTGCCAGCAGCGTAAATACAGATACGCAGTATTTT
CASSVNTDTQYF
>TRBV9|NA|TRBJ2-1|NA
TGTGCCAGCAGCCCGACCCTCCAAGCGGGCATGGGTGAGCAGTTCTTC
CASSPTLQAGMGEQFF
>TRBV5-4|NA|TRBJ1-1|NA
TGTGCCAGCAGCAAACCGACAGGAAGGAACACTGAAGCTTTCTTT
CASSKPTGRNTEAFF
>TRBV5-6|NA|TRBJ2-1|NA
TGTGCCAGCAGGAATTACTATAGCTCCTACAATGAGCAGTTCTTC
CASRNYYSSYNEQFF
>TRBV2|NA|TRBJ1-1|NA
TGTGCCACCCCGAATATCAAAAGGGCTGAAGCTTTCTTT
CATPNIKRAEAFF
>TRBV19|NA|TRBJ1-2|NA
TGTGCCAGCCAGGCCTTCAGCGGAGATGGCTACACCTTC
CASQAFSGDGYTF
>TRBV7-6|NA|TRBJ2-4|NA
TGTGCCAGCAGCTTAGGGACAGATATAAACATTCAGTACTTC
CASSLGTDINIQYF
>TRBV11-2|NA|TRBJ2-7|NA
TGTGCCAGCAGCTTAGAAGGGGGGGTTTGGCAGTACTTC
CASSLEGGVWQYF
>TRBV19|NA|TRBJ2-2|NA
TGTGCCAGTAGCCCCGAGGGGCGGACCACCGGGGAGCTGTTTTTT
CASSPEGRTTGELFF
>TRBV5-1|NA|TRBJ2-5|NA
TGCGCCAGCAGCTTGGAGGGAAACGTCCAAGAGACCCAGTACTTC
CASSLEGNVQETQYF
>TRBV30|NA|TRBJ1-5|few
TGTGCCTGGAGGGGGAAGGGCAATCAGCCCCAGCATTTT
CAWRGKGNQPQHF
>TRBV14|NA|TRBJ2-2|NA
TGTGCCAGCAGCCAAGCCAAGGACTGGCTCACCGGGGAGCTGTTTTTT
CASSQAKDWLTGELFF
>TRBV2|TRBD1|TRBJ1-5|many
TGTGCCAGCAGTACAACTACAGGGGGCGTTCAGCCCCAGCATTTT
CASSTTTGGVQPQHF
>TRBV18|TRBD1|TRBJ1-3|NA
TGTGCCAGCTCACTTGGACAGGGGTCTGGAAACACCATATATTTT
CASSLGQGSGNTIYF
>TRBV6-1|TRBD1|TRBJ2-1|NA
TGTGCCAGCAGTGACCAGGGGGCATTAGCCTACAATGAGCAGTTCTTC
CASSDQGALAYNEQFF
>TRBV5-6|NA|TRBJ1-1|NA
TGTGCCAGCAGCAGAAGGGGATCCCAAAACACTGAAGCTTTCTTT
CASSRRGSQNTEAFF
>TRBV5-1|NA|TRBJ2-2|NA
TGCGCCAGCAGCCCCGGGACAACAAACACCGGGGAGCTGTTTTTT
CASSPGTTNTGELFF
>TRBV4-1|TRBD2|TRBJ2-2|many
TGCGCCAGCAGCCAAGATATCGGACTAGCGGGAGGGGTCGGGGAGCTGTTTTTT
CASSQDIGLAGGVGELFF
>TRBV1|NA|TRBJ2-3|NA
TGCACCAGCAGCCAAGGCAAGAGTCCAGATACGCAGTATTTT
CTSSQGKSPDTQYF
>TRBV13|NA|TRBJ1-2|once
TGTGCCAGCAGCCTCCTTGGAGGCCTTGGCTACACCTTC
CASSLLGGLGYTF
>TRBV14|TRBD2|TRBJ2-2|NA
TGTGCCAGCAGCCTTCACCCGGGACTAGGTCGGACCGGGGAGCTGTTTTTT
CASSLHPGLGRTGELFF
>TRBV28|NA|TRBJ1-2|NA
TGTGCCAGCAAAATCCCCGGATCTAACTATGGCTACACCTTC
CASKIPGSNYGYTF
>TRBV7-6|TRBD1|TRBJ2-7|NA
TGTGCCAGCAGCTTAGGGGGACAGGGGGCCTACGAGCAGTACTTC
CASSLGGQGAYEQYF
>TRBV7-7|NA|TRBJ2-3|NA
TGTGCCAGCAGCTCCCTCCTCACAGATACGCAGTATTTT
CASSSLLTDTQYF
>TRBV6-6|NA|TRBJ2-7|NA
TGTGCCAGCAGTTACTCAACTCAGGGTTCCTACGAGCAGTACTTC
CASSYSTQGSYEQYF
>TRBV30|TRBD1|TRBJ1-1|NA
TGTGCCTGGAGTGTAAGGCCCAGGGGGGAGACTGAAGCTTTCTTT
CAWSVRPRGETEAFF
>TRBV12-5|NA|TRBJ1-2|NA
TGTGCTAGTGCCAACCTCTTGACCGTCGTTGCTCTAAGGGGAACTAACTATGGCTACACCTTC
CASANLLTVVALRGTNYGYTF
>TRBV4-1|TRBD2|TRBJ2-7|NA
TGCGCCAGCAGCCAGGCTAGCGGGGGACCTTACGAGCAGTACTTC
CASSQASGGPYEQYF
>TRBV7-2|NA|TRBJ1-6|few
TGTGCCAGCAGCCCCCGGTGGACCGGGGATTCACCCCTCCACTTT
CASSPRWTGDSPLHF
>TRBV28|NA|TRBJ2-4|NA
TGTGCCAGCAGTTTAAAGGCAAAGGTTCAGTACTTC
CASSLKAKVQYF
>TRBV18|NA|TRBJ1-3|NA
TGTGCCAGCTCAAAAGGGGCGCCTGGAAACACCATATATTTT
CASSKGAPGNTIYF
>TRBV4-2|TRBD1|TRBJ1-2|NA
TGTGCCAGCAGCCAAGATCTGGGACAGCTGAGGCCTAGCTACACCTTC
CASSQDLGQLRPSYTF
>TRBV19|NA|TRBJ1-1|NA
TGTGCCAGTCAGAGAGTTGGGAACACTGAAGCTTTCTTT
CASQRVGNTEAFF
>TRBV5-6|NA|TRBJ2-3|once
TGTGCCAGCAGCTTTGCGTCCGGGGTGAGCACAGATACGCAGTATTTT
CASSFASGVSTDTQYF
>TRBV5-1|NA|TRBJ1-1|NA
TGCGCCAGCAGCTTGGATGGGGGACTGAACACTGAAGCTTTCTTT
CASSLDGGLNTEAFF
>TRBV7-9|NA|TRBJ2-2|NA
TGTGCCAGCAGCTTAAAGGGGAATCGCGGGGAGCTGTTTTTT
CASSLKGNRGELFF
>TRBV6-6|NA|TRBJ1-1|NA
TGTGCCAGCAGTTATATGTATGAAGCTTTCTTT
CASSYMYEAFF
>TRBV19|NA|TRBJ2-3|NA
TGTGCCAGTAGATACCTGGACCCCGGGTCCGAACAGTATTTT
CASRYLDPGSEQYF
>TRBV5-1|NA|TRBJ2-7|NA
TGCGCCAGCAGTCGAACAGGCGGCCCTTACGAGCAGTACTTC
CASSRTGGPYEQYF